The 14 T cell receptor beta chains below come from one sample, sequenced in a study of T cell responses to AZD1222 COVID-19 vaccine. TCRdb's table, derived via immunoSEQ multiplex PCR, lists solely in-frame clones and lacks some. The table records 110,000 to 150,000 clones, over 85% of them present only once. The sample here was peripheral blood, taken on day 0 of AZD1222 vaccination. These receptors originate from an adult in good health.

The sample holds one count of this clone. V is TRBV14 and J is TRBJ2-7, with unresolved D. The CDR3 spans 18 residues. Between the trimmed V and J ends, which lost 5 bases and 5 bases, there was a span of 28 bases. Germline CDR1 SGHDN, CDR2 FVKESK. The DNA for the CDR3 is TGTGCCAGCAGCTCTACGACTGGGTTTGTGTTATATGGGAACGAGCAGTACTTC. Its translation: CASSSTTGFVLYGNEQYF.

For the CDR3, the DNA is TGTGCCAGCTCATACAGGGGGTACAATGAGCAGTTCTTC. Its translation: CASSYRGYNEQFF. The J gene is TRBJ2-1, the V gene TRBV27; TRBD1 agrees at 8 bases. Germline CDR1 MNHEY, CDR2 SMNVEV (reference sequence). V lost 8 bases and J lost 4; bases outside the gene matches: 4. CDR3 length: 13 residues.

Regarding this clone: In the same sample, other DNA sequences code for this CDR3. The chain combines TRBV7-3 with TRBJ1-1, with D hard to call. This CDR3 contains 13 residues. Germline lookup yields CDR1 SGHTA and CDR2 FQGTGA. Trimming cost V 5 bases and J 0 bases, with 7 bases left between them. The CDR3 is CASSLRMNTEAFF. The CDR3 DNA reads as TGTGCCAGCAGCCTGAGGATGAACACTGAAGCTTTCTTT. The full variable domain, completed using reference TRBV7-3 and TRBJ1-1, is GAGVSQTPSNKVTEKGKYVELRCDPISGHTALYWYRQSLGQGPEFLIYFQGTGAADDSGLPNDRFFAVRPEGSVSTLKIQRTERGDSAVYLCASSLRMNTEAFFGQGTRLTVV.

This clone was counted a single time. This same CDR3 is encoded by further DNA sequences in the sample. CDR3 bases: TGCGCCAGCAGCTTGGGAACAGGGTACGAGCAGTACTTC. It encodes CASSLGTGYEQYF. The rearrangement links TRBV5-1 to TRBJ2-7; D perhaps matches TRBD1 (6 bases). The CDR3 runs to 13 residues. Trimming removed 0 bases at V and 4 bases at J, with 8 bases between. CDR1 is SGHRS, CDR2 YFSETQ, per germline.

The chain joins TRBV11-3 to TRBJ2-1; D tentatively reads TRBD1 or TRBD2 (5 bases each). Germline V gene data show CDR1 as SGHNT and CDR2 as YENEEA. V lost 1 base, J lost 4 bases, and 8 bases lay in between. The CDR3 spans 14 residues. This CDR3 is CASSLGGPYNEQFF. The CDR3, as DNA: TGTGCCAGCAGCTTAGGGGGACCGTACAATGAGCAGTTCTTC.

The chain joins TRBV24-1 to TRBJ2-1; the match to TRBD2 covers 12 bases. Germline V gene data show CDR1 as KGHDR and CDR2 as SFDVKD. The length of the CDR3 is 17 residues. V was clipped by 0 bases and J by 7 bases; unmatched bases: 6. This chain's CDR3 is CATSDLGPSGRGNEQFF. As DNA, the CDR3 is TGTGCCACCAGTGATTTGGGCCCTAGCGGGAGGGGTAATGAGCAGTTCTTC.

CDR3 bases: TGTGCCAGCAGCGTAGGAGGGGTAGCGGGAGTATTAAGCAATGAGCAGTTCTTC. Amino acid sequence: CASSVGGVAGVLSNEQFF. The V and J genes are TRBV9 and TRBJ2-1; TRBD2 agrees at 9 bases. Trimming cost V 0 bases and J 6 bases; bases outside gene matches: 13. Germline CDR1 is SGDLS and CDR2 is YYNGEE. The CDR3 totals 18 residues.

The V and J genes are TRBV19 and TRBJ1-1; a possible D gene is TRBD1 (5 bases). Germline V gives CDR1 LNHDA, CDR2 SQIVND (reference sequence). The CDR3 contains 15 residues. Trimming left V 3 bases short and J 0 bases short, with 11 bases between. CDR3 residues: CASSISGRLNTEAFF. CDR3 coding DNA: TGTGCCAGTAGTATTTCGGGACGGCTGAACACTGAAGCTTTCTTT.

The V and J genes are TRBV6-5 and TRBJ1-5, with a tentative D call TRBD1 (5 bases). The germline gives CDR1 MNHEY, CDR2 SVGAGI. V was cut by 6 bases and J by 0 bases, with 12 bases left in between. CDR3 length: 15 residues. The CDR3 here is CASRPGPNSNQPQHF. CDR3 sequence (DNA): TGTGCCAGCAGGCCAGGGCCCAATAGCAATCAGCCCCAGCATTTT.

The CDR3 sequence: CASSLSAGSYEQYF. The CDR3, as DNA: TGTGCCAGCAGCTTATCTGCTGGCTCCTACGAGCAGTACTTC. The J gene is TRBJ2-7, the V gene TRBV7-9, with D hard to call. Germline V gives CDR1 SEHNR, CDR2 FQNEAQ (reference sequence). Trimming took off 2 bases at V and 0 bases at J, with 8 bases between the two ends. CDR3 length equals 14 residues.

The gene calls are TRBV15 and TRBJ1-2; no clear D. V was trimmed by 0 bases and J by 2 bases, leaving 4 bases between them. The CDR3 has 13 residues. Germline CDR1 is LNHNV and CDR2 is YYDKDF (reference sequence). The CDR3 bases are TGTGCCACCAGCAGAGACAGAAACTATGGCTACACCTTC. Translated, it gives CATSRDRNYGYTF.

The chain is built from TRBV6-8 and TRBJ2-1; unclear D gene. V was pared by 6 bases and J by 6 bases, with 15 bases between. The CDR3 spans 14 residues. CDR1 is MNHGY, CDR2 SAAAGT, per germline. In nucleotides, the CDR3 is TGTGCCAGCAGCCTACGGCAGTTCAGCAATGAGCAGTTCTTC. It specifies CASSLRQFSNEQFF.

This chain joins TRBV15 and TRBJ1-6, with TRBD1 matching over 10 bases. The CDR3 has 14 residues. Trimming removed 6 bases from V and 10 bases from J; junction bases left unmatched: 6. Per the germline V gene, CDR1 is LNHNV and CDR2 is YYDKDF (reference sequence). The CDR3 DNA reads TGTGCCACCAGGATGACAGGGGGCGGATCACCCCTCCACTTT. Its translation is CATRMTGGGSPLHF.

The chain employs TRBV7-9 and TRBJ2-3; D is ambiguous. CDR1 SEHNR and CDR2 FQNEAQ come from the germline V gene (reference sequence). V gave up 4 bases and J gave up 5 bases, with 10 bases separating them. The CDR3 is 13 residues long. Here the CDR3 reads CASSWKAGDTQYF. The CDR3 DNA reads TGTGCCAGCAGCTGGAAAGCCGGAGATACGCAGTATTTT.